This TCR beta chain was observed in a study of blood T cell repertoires in COVID-19. Per the authors' pipeline: Cell counts per sample came from amplifying reference gene primers. Produced via immunoSEQ multiplex PCR; TCRdb's table is partial and in-frame only. V and J calls and clone size are given by that table; D and trimming were obtained from the DNA. This table has 75,000 to 85,000 clones, 80% to 90% appearing once. The clonotype comes from a man over 45 with active COVID-19. The sequencing sample was made of peripheral blood.

CDR3 region: CATSDSRQGDTEAFF. The CDR3, as DNA: TGTGCCACCAGTGATTCCAGGCAGGGGGACACTGAAGCTTTCTTT. The chain employs TRBV24-1 and TRBJ1-1, with 7 bases lining up with TRBD1. This CDR3 region has 15 residues. Germline CDR1 reads KGHDR; CDR2 reads SFDVKD. After removal of 2 bases from V and 3 bases from J, the junction contained 5 bases not matched to a gene.